The T cell receptor (beta chain) described here comes from a study of T cell responses to AZD1222 COVID-19 vaccine. Method: immunoSEQ multiplex PCR; TCRdb's copy keeps in-frame clones and lacks some. The data contain tens of thousands of clones, 70% to 85% of them seen just once; the ten biggest clones take up 20%. J lost 6 bases, V lost 4 bases, and 3 bases had no gene match. The CDR3 is made up of 13 amino acids. Germline CDR1 and CDR2: SGHTA and FQGNSA. This sequence joins TRBV7-2 and TRBJ2-1; 7 bases match TRBD1. The clonotype comes from an adult in good health. The input for sequencing was peripheral blood, taken on day 0 of AZD1222 vaccination. Written as DNA, the CDR3 is TGTGCCAGCAGCTCACAGGGGTTCAATGAGCAGTTCTTC. This encodes CASSSQGFNEQFF.